This T cell receptor (beta chain) was sequenced in a study of cytomegalovirus exposure and HLA in healthy donors (dated by TCRdb to the late 2010s). In terms of the full investigation: According to an earlier analysis of around 600 of the donors, some 180 million T cells yielded some 110 million unique TCR beta sequences and 276 Gb of sequence data. Approximately 310 gigabases of sequencing data and 80 million or so unique TCR sequences were included in an early release covering 500 to 750 HLA-typed donors. Of the 398 genotyped donors, approximately 83% fell in the genetic ancestry cluster associated with self-reported Caucasian donors. The study was designed to test whether signatures of past pathogen exposure could be identified by cataloging public T cell receptors. The study used immunosequencing to profile the T cell repertoires of around 600 subjects and linked those repertoires to cytomegalovirus serostatus. Besides the first cohort of approximately 710 subjects, a separate validation cohort made up of 120 different subjects was used. High-throughput TCR immunosequencing, statistical association of individual TCRs with disease status, and machine learning were combined to predict cytomegalovirus infection status. A later analysis re-analyzed previously published TCR beta repertoires from 666 donors and added high-resolution HLA genotyping to study TCR occurrence patterns. In the later analysis, no new phenotypic data were used to find candidate immune exposures; instead, reliance was placed on TCR beta sequences and their occurrence across donors. An earlier analysis of 500 to 650 of the donors applied high-throughput TCR beta sequencing to assess whether each TCR beta V gene segment acted as functional or pseudogenic. Donor age, sex, ethnicity and CMV serostatus were collected together with the repertoire data. Genome-wide SNP genotypes for about three fifths of the roughly 670 donors were used in a later genetic analysis, which treated that subset as a discovery cohort. All discovery cohort repertoires had been generated on a single sequencing platform. HLA typing included class I and class II loci at four-digit resolution. Typing coverage differed by locus: A, B, C, DRB1 and DQB1 were typed in roughly 620-630 donors, DQA1 in 522, DPA1 in 600 to 610, and DPB1 in around 490. Because of strong linkage in the cohort, roughly five DR-DQ haplotypes were treated as single units for association and clustering. Across approximately 400 genotyped donors of the cohort, an average of 235,054 unique TCR beta nucleotide sequences per donor were sequenced, and roughly a sixth of those sequences were non-productive. Study-wide findings and limitations: Broadly in line with IMGT annotations, most TCR beta V segments showed up in productive rearrangements about 87% or about 30% of the time in an earlier analysis of several hundred of the donors. Specific HLA alleles were associated with 16,951 TCR beta sequences at a false discovery rate of 0.05 in a later analysis. A few of the identified cytomegalovirus-associated TCR beta chains were confirmed in vitro to be specific for cytomegalovirus antigens. Only TCR beta chains were sequenced in this cohort, and the absence of alpha or paired-chain data limited detectable features. In a later analysis, most CMV-associated TCR beta chains were found to appear HLA-restricted, with HLA associations seemingly driven largely by CMV exposure. A later genetic analysis associated a missense DCLRE1C variant with V-gene and J-gene trimming of TCR beta chains, and an independent cohort replicated the association. The classifier was reported to diagnose cytomegalovirus status with high specificity and sensitivity in both the original and validation cohorts. The 87-base-pair reads could not distinguish some IMGT-functional V segments, including TRBV6-2 and TRBV6-3, so those segments were excluded. Correlated functional status among segregating V segments might be attributable to linkage disequilibrium, but an unknown experimental factor could not be ruled out. In a later analysis, HLA-associated TCR beta chains were found to be more clonally expanded and to have lower generation probabilities than equally common non-associated chains. According to a later analysis, TCR association rates differed among HLA loci, with DRB1 alleles showing the most associated TCRs and HLA-C alleles showing the fewest. Roughly uniform sequencing depth across donors was assumed in presence/absence analyses, although this assumption may not hold. According to a later genetic analysis, donors in an Asian-associated ancestry cluster had fewer N-insertions in productive TCRs than the approximately 700-donor mean. Because HLA typing was missing for some donors at each locus, association tests included only the typed subset. Most TCR sequences were seen in very few donors, while some public TCRs were found in many individuals. CMV serostatus was the only immune exposure information available for the cohort. The authors suggested that the approach could potentially be extended to other disease states and immunological phenotypes. The study gave a list of 150 to 200 TCR beta chains associated with cytomegalovirus. A further reported finding was that TCR beta sequences accurately predicted the HLA-A and HLA-B alleles for most subjects in the first cohort. Strong co-occurrence of HLA alleles, especially DR and DQ, made assigning TCR associations to individual alleles difficult. A cluster of highly shared sequence variants was judged likely to be a technical artifact of the sequencing pipeline. In a later analysis, several top co-occurrence clusters were reported to appear linked to parvovirus B19, influenza, CMV and Epstein-Barr virus. The earlier analysis of some 540 of the donors excluded some 15 rarely observed V segments, including chromosome 9 orphons, because counts were too low.

This clone appeared a few times. Its antigen is currently not known. One base away there is no much larger clone; base qualities are not given. The cohort was made up of 500 to 850 healthy bone marrow donors. At the time of sampling, every cohort member was nominally healthy, though immune exposures that went unrecorded were likely present. CMV serostatus was positive for roughly 290 and negative for about 55% of the roughly 670 cohort members, and was not recorded for this donor. Every donor gave a peripheral blood sample, and the peripheral blood mononuclear cells from that sample were used for TCR beta sequencing. The Qiagen DNeasy Blood Extraction Kit was used to extract genomic DNA from the blood cell samples. The germline V gene (reference sequence) specifies MNHEY as CDR1 and SMNVEV as CDR2. The CDR3, from cysteine to phenylalanine, totals 14 residues. The kept DNA is CDR3 alone, 42 bases in frame from the first base. Here V drops 6 bases and J drops 4 bases, and the junction holds 9 bases not matched to any gene.

Libraries came from the immunoSEQ multiplex PCR assay. The multiplex PCR relied on a mix of 60 forward primers for TCR Vbeta segments and 13 reverse primers for TCR Jbeta segments. The CDR3 region of rearranged TCR beta genes was amplified from genomic DNA with a multiplex PCR assay. Amplified TCR beta libraries were sequenced as 87-base-pair reads on the Illumina HiSeq System. Concerning the study's data processing: A later analysis counted about 80 million unique TCR beta chains across the 650 to 800 repertoires, and around 12 million of these chains were shared by at least two donors. Raw reads were error-corrected and collapsed into unique sequences by a nearest-neighbor algorithm in which closely related sequences were merged to remove PCR and sequencing errors. CDR3 sequences were aligned to IMGT reference sequences to assign V, D and J gene segments. For a sequence to be retained, a match of at least six nucleotides to both a V gene segment and a J gene segment was required. Rearrangements were classified as productive when the CDR3 lacked stop codons and remained in frame with V and J, and all other rearrangements were classified as non-productive. CDR3 was defined by IMGT convention, running from the second conserved V-encoded cysteine to the conserved J-encoded phenylalanine. Sequences without an unambiguous match to a single V gene segment were excluded from the earlier analysis of almost 600 of the donors. In an earlier analysis of some 590 of the donors, V segments were called functional above 56.7% productive rearrangements and were called segregating when the between-donor standard deviation exceeded 5%. A statistical classification framework was built for diagnosing cytomegalovirus status from the catalog of TCR beta chain sequences. V and J gene assignment, in a later analysis, came from comparing TCR nucleotide sequences with IMGT/GENE-DB human TR gene sequences. In a later analysis, CDR3 sequences and most-parsimonious VDJ recombination scenarios were assigned using the TCRdist pipeline. In a later analysis, every TCR beta chain was defined by the combination of its CDR3 amino acid sequence and its V-gene family, and reads without a unique V-gene family were dropped. To address suspected cross-contamination and a sequencing artifact, a later analysis removed 592 highly shared, low-generation-probability nucleotide sequences. For each public chain, a later analysis derived a clonal expansion index from normalized ranks of inferred template counts within each repertoire. A later analysis computed generation probabilities with a VDJ recombination model fitted to out-of-frame rearrangements, and checked the results against IGoR. Hypergeometric tests were used in a later analysis to score TCR-TCR, TCR-HLA and TCR-CMV co-occurrence, with a repertoire-size bias correction applied to the TCR pairs. To estimate false discovery rates, a later analysis permuted the HLA or CMV assignments 20 times. In a later analysis, co-occurring TCRs were grouped using DBSCAN, with TCRdist sequence similarity added in when clustering inside HLA-allele-positive subsets. Repertoires with fewer than 30,000 or more than 120,000 public chains, plus five repertoires with anomalous nucleotide sharing, were excluded from co-occurrence clustering. Held by TCRdb, this immuneACCESS table contains in-frame sequences only and omits some clones. Under half of the omission traces to an unresolved V gene where checked; the cause of the rest is unknown. The DNA was the basis for D and trimming; V, J and clone size are from that table. The sample includes around 120,000 clones, with over 75% observed a single time. Of the sample, 3.5% to 4.5% falls within the top ten clones.

Source material: PBMCs. This TCR came from a human donor in good health. This chain is built from TRBV27 and TRBJ2-7; TRBD1 fits 7 bases in the junction. The nucleotides read TGTGCCAGCAGCTTGTTGACAGGGACGTACGAGCAGTACTTC. This sequence encodes CASSLLTGTYEQYF.